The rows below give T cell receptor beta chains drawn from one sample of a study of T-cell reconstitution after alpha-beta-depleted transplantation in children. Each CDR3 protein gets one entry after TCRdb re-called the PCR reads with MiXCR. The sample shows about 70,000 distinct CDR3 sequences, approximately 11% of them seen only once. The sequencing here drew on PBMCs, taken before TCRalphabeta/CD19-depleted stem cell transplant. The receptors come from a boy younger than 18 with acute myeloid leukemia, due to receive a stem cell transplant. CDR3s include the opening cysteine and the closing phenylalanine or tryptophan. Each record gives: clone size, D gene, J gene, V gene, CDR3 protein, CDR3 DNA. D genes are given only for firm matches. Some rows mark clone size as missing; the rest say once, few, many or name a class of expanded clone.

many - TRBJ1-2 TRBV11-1 CASSPLFVPNYGYTF TGTGCCAGCAGCCCCCTCTTCGTTCCTAACTATGGCTACACCTTC
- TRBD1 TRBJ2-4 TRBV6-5 CASSYSRGFGIQYF TGTGCCAGCAGTTACTCCAGGGGGTTTGGCATTCAGTACTTC
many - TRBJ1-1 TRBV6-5 CASSYGRVNTEAFF TGTGCCAGCAGTTATGGCAGGGTGAACACTGAAGCTTTCTTT
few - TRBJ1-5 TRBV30 CAWSSRLGNQPQHF TGTGCCTGGAGCTCACGACTGGGCAATCAGCCCCAGCATTTT
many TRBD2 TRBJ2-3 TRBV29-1 CSVGSLAGGVRTDTQYF TGCAGCGTTGGTAGTCTAGCGGGAGGAGTTCGGACAGATACGCAGTATTTT
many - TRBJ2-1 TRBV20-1 CSAWGAGINEQFF TGCAGTGCTTGGGGCGCCGGCATCAATGAGCAGTTCTTC
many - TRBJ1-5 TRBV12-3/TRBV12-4 CASSKDLSNQPQHF TGTGCCAGCAGCAAGGACCTTAGCAATCAGCCCCAGCATTTT
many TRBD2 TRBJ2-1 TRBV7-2 CASSLGGRNNEQFF TGTGCCAGCAGCTTGGGGGGGAGAAACAATGAGCAGTTCTTC
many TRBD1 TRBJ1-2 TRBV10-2 CASSESRQGAAGYTF TGCGCCAGCAGTGAGTCGAGACAGGGAGCTGCTGGCTACACCTTC
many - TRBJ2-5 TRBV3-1 CASSQGAGNPETQYF TGTGCCAGCAGCCAAGGCGCGGGGAACCCAGAGACCCAGTACTTC
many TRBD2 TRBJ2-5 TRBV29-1 CSVEGTTSGQETQYF TGCAGCGTTGAAGGAACGACTAGCGGTCAAGAGACCCAGTACTTC
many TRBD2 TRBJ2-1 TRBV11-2 CASSFSGKGEQFF TGTGCCAGCAGCTTCAGCGGGAAAGGTGAGCAGTTCTTC
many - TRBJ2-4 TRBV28 CASSLPGLRVAKNIQYF TGTGCCAGCAGTTTACCGGGACTCAGGGTTGCCAAAAACATTCAGTACTTC
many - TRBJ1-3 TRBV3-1 CASSRPGSGNTIYF TGTGCCAGCAGCCGGCCAGGGTCTGGAAACACCATATATTTT
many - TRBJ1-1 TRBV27 CASSLFGVGTEAFF TGTGCCAGCAGTTTATTTGGGGTTGGCACTGAAGCTTTCTTT
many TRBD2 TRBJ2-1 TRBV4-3 CASSQGLADHNEQFF TGCGCCAGCAGCCAGGGACTAGCGGACCACAATGAGCAGTTCTTC
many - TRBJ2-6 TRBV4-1 CASSRPVGSGANVLTF TGCGCCAGCAGCCGCCCCGTCGGCTCTGGGGCCAACGTCCTGACTTTC
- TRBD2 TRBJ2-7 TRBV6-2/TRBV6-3 CASTNGGEQYF TGTGCCAGCACCAACGGGGGGGAGCAGTACTTC
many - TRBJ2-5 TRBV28 CASSSSGTQYF TGTGCCAGCAGTTCCTCGGGGACCCAGTACTTC
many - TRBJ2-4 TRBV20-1 CSARDRGGVAKNIQYF TGCAGTGCTAGAGATAGAGGCGGAGTAGCCAAAAACATTCAGTACTTC
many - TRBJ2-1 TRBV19 CASTIQDEQFF TGTGCCAGTACCATACAGGATGAGCAGTTCTTC
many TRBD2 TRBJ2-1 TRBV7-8 CASSTTSTYNEQFF TGTGCCAGCAGCACGACTAGCACCTACAATGAGCAGTTCTTC
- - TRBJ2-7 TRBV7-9 CASSFGSASYEQYF TGTGCCAGCAGCTTTGGGTCGGCCTCCTACGAGCAGTACTTC
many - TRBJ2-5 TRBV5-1 CASSSGETQYF TGCGCCAGCAGCTCGGGTGAGACCCAGTACTTC
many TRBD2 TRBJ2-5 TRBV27 CASSLPPRTSGGPKQETQYF TGTGCCAGCAGTTTACCACCTAGGACTAGCGGGGGGCCCAAGCAAGAGACCCAGTACTTC
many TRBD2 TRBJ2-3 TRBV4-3 CASSQGRGSLDTQYF TGCGCCAGCAGCCAAGGGCGCGGGAGTTTAGATACGCAGTATTTT
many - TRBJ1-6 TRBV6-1 CASSRLSSYNSPLHF TGTGCCAGCAGTCGACTCAGCTCCTATAATTCACCCCTCCACTTT